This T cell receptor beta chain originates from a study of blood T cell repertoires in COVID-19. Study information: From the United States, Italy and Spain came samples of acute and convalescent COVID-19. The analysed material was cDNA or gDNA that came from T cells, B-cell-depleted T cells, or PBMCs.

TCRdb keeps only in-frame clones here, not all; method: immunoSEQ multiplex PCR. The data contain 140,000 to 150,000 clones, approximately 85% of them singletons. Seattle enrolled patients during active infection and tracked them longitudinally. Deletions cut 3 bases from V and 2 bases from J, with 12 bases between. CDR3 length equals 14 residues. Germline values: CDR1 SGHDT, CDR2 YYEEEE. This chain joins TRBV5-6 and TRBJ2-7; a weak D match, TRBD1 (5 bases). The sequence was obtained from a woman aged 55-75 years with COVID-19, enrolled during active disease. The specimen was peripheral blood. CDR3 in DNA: TGTGCCAGCAGCTCCAGGGTTTCCACCTACGAGCAGTACTTC. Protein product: CASSSRVSTYEQYF.